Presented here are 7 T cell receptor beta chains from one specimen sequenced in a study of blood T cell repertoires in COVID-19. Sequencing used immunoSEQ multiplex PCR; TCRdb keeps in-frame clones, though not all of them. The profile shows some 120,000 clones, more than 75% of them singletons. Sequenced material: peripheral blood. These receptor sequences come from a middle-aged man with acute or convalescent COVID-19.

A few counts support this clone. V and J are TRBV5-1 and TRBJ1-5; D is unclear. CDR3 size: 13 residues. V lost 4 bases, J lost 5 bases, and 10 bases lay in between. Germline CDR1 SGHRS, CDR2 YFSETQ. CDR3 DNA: TGCGCCAGCAGCGTAGGTACAGATCAGCCCCAGCATTTT. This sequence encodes CASSVGTDQPQHF.

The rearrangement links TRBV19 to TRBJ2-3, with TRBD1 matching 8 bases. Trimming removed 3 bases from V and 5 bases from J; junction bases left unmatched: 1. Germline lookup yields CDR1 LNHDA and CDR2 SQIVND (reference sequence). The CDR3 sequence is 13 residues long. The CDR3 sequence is CASSMDREDTQYF. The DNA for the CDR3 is TGTGCCAGTAGTATGGACAGGGAAGATACGCAGTATTTT.

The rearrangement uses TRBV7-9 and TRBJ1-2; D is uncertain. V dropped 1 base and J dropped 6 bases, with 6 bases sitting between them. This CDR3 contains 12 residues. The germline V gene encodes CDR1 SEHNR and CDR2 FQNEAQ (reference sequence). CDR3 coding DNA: TGTGCCAGCAGCTTAGAACTGGATGGCTACACCTTC. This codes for CASSLELDGYTF.

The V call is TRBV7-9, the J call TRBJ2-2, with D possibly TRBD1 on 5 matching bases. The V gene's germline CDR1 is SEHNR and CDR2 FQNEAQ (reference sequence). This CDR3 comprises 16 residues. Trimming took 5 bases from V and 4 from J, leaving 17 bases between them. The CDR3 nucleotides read TGTGCCAGCAGCCCAACGCGCCCGACAGTCACCGGGGAGCTGTTTTTT. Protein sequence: CASSPTRPTVTGELFF.

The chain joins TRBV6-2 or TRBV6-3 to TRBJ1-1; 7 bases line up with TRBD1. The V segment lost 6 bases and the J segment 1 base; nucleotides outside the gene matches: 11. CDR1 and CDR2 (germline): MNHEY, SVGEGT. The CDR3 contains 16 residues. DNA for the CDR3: TGTGCCAGCAGCTCAGGACAGGAAAGTGGGAACACTGAAGCTTTCTTT. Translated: CASSSGQESGNTEAFF.

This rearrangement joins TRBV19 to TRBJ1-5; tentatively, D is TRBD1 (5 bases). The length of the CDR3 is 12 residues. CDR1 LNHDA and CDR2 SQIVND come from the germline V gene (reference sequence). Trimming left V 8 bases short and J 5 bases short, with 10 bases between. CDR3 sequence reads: CASDREHQPQHF. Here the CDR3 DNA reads TGTGCCAGTGACAGAGAACATCAGCCCCAGCATTTT.

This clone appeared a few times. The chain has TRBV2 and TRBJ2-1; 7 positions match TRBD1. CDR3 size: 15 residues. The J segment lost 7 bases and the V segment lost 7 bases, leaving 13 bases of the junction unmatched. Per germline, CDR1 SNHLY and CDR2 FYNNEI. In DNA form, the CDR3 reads TGTGCCAGCAACCTTCGACAGGGTCCAGGGAATGAGCAGTTCTTC. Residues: CASNLRQGPGNEQFF.